This T cell receptor beta chain derives from a study of cytomegalovirus exposure and HLA in healthy donors. Comments on this clone: The antigen is undetermined.

The CDR3 runs to 17 residues. V lost 1 base and J 5 bases, leaving 18 bases between the germline ends. Germline lookup yields CDR1 LNHNV and CDR2 YYDKDF (reference sequence). The repertoire was sequenced with immunoSEQ multiplex PCR; TCRdb's copy has only in-frame clones and lacks some. The sample includes 100,000 to 120,000 clones, under 97% of them seen just once. Whole-study results and caveats: Many donors shared some public TCRs, even though most TCR sequences were rare. It was found in a later analysis that first-cohort TCR clusters tended to co-occur in the 100 to 150 validation repertoires.

The receptor's source is a woman aged 18 to 35 in good health and CMV-seronegative. Material for sequencing was PBMCs. The rearrangement uses TRBV15 and TRBJ2-1; TRBD2 is a possible D gene (7 bases). The CDR3 loop is CATSRGYGGGGHNEQFF. CDR3 nucleotide sequence: TGTGCCACCAGCAGAGGATATGGGGGCGGGGGCCACAATGAGCAGTTCTTC.